The 2 T cell receptor beta chains presented below share a single source sample, sequenced in a study of T-cell reconstitution after alpha-beta-depleted transplantation in children. Unique molecular identifiers were incorporated into the prepared TCRbeta library. TCRdb reprocessed the PCR reads via MiXCR and lists one record per CDR3 protein. The repertoire holds some 520,000 distinct CDR3 sequences, with 30% to 35% as singletons. The sample was PBMCs from the stem cell graft donor, taken from the stem cell graft. The origin of the receptors is a human donor who donated a stem cell graft to a child with aplastic anemia.

This clonotype was seen a handful of times. V usage is TRBV5-1 and J usage is TRBJ1-6; 9 nucleotides line up with TRBD1. This CDR3 is 15 amino acids long. V lost 1 base, J lost 7 bases, and 3 bases stayed unmatched. From germline, CDR1 is SGHRS and CDR2 YFSETQ. CDR3 sequence reads: CASSLTGGTNSPLHF. As DNA, the CDR3 is TGCGCCAGCAGCTTGACAGGGGGCACCAATTCACCCCTCCACTTT.

The chain carries TRBV6-1 and TRBJ1-3; TRBD1 agrees at 7 bases. The CDR3 loop spans 15 amino acids. V trimming: 6 bases; J trimming: 2 bases; junction bases outside the gene matches: 7. The germline V gene encodes CDR1 MNHNS and CDR2 SASEGT. Written as DNA, the CDR3 is TGTGCCAGCAGATTCACCGGACAGGCTGGAAACACCATATATTTT. Translated: CASRFTGQAGNTIYF.